This TCR beta chain was observed in a study of CXCR3-negative and CXCR3-positive naive CD8 T cells. The TRB libraries of cDNA were built by UMI-labeled 5' RACE. One entry per CDR3 protein, without DNA, is what TCRdb gives after re-calling the 5' RACE reads. This table holds under 7,500 distinct CDR3 sequences. In terms of frequency, this clonotype is medium-sized (0.01 to 0.1%). Its antigen is undetermined. The CDR3 length is 15 residues. CDR1 is LGHNA, CDR2 YSLEER, per germline. Points from the study as a whole: Memory CD8+ T cell repertoires were far less diverse than both naive subsets. Naive CXCR3-positive and CXCR3-negative cells shared TRBV-TRBJ usage; memory cells diverged. Researchers report that CXCR3-positive naive cells carry more hydrophobic TRB CDR3s than CXCR3-negative naive cells.

The receptor was derived from a human donor in good health. Some clones in this sample may be carry-over from other donors' samples. V is TRBV4-3 and J is TRBJ1-6; TCRdb's D call of TRBD1 is untestable without DNA. Specimen: naive CXCR3+ CD8+ T cells from blood. Subset meaning: CD45RO-CCR7+CD27+CD95- naive CD8+ T cells expressing CXCR3 (TNR3+). The CDR3 sequence: CASSQGTDGNSPLHF.